The source of this T cell receptor (beta chain) is a study of shared clonotypes between healthy human individuals. With regard to this clone: Its target is unknown.

Clones were sequenced by immunoSEQ multiplex PCR, and TCRdb holds only the in-frame ones, with some missing. The top ten clones hold 1.5% to 2% of a sample with about 2.2 million clones, around 95% of them seen once. Naive CD8 populations comprised CD45RO-negative cells positively selected for CCR7, excluding terminally differentiated effector memory CD45RA+ cells. All donors were Caucasian adults living in Nashville, Tennessee. The study's findings and limits: Generation probabilities of non-shared clonotypes were lower (relative to those shared by all four donors).

This clonotype was obtained from a man aged 18 to 30 in good health. Some clones in this sample may be carry-over from other donors' samples. The specimen was naive CD8+ T cells from PBMCs.

The CDR3 reads CASSPRAAVDTIYF. The CDR3 bases are TGCGCCAGCTCTCCACGTGCGGCGGTAGACACCATATATTTT. V gene TRBV5-1 combines with J gene TRBJ1-3; D is unresolved. CDR1 and CDR2 (germline): SGHRS, YFSETQ. V was trimmed by 7 bases and J by 8 bases, leaving 19 bases between them. The CDR3 has 14 amino acids.